This record concerns one T cell receptor beta chain sequence. The study ran its PCR with 60 Vbeta and 13 Jbeta primers. Authors' data handling: Tens of millions of unique TCR beta chains, about 11 million of them shared, were counted by a later analysis. The data were produced by immunoSEQ multiplex PCR, yet TCRdb's version contains in-frame clones alone and is incomplete. V, J and clone size derive from that table, while D and trimming were established from the DNA sequence. The profile shows around 270,000 clones, roughly 80% of them singletons. This entry comes from a study of cytomegalovirus exposure and HLA in healthy donors. CDR3 length: 14 residues. Germline V lookup: CDR1 SNHLY, CDR2 FYNNEI. V shed 0 bases and J 4 bases; nucleotides not matched to a gene: 3.

Sample: PBMCs. The chain employs TRBV2 and TRBJ2-7; 7 bases align to TRBD2. This clonotype was obtained from a girl aged 2 to 10 in good health and CMV-seronegative. The CDR3: CASSEAAGEYEQYF. The CDR3, as DNA: TGTGCCAGCAGTGAAGCGGCGGGAGAGTACGAGCAGTACTTC.